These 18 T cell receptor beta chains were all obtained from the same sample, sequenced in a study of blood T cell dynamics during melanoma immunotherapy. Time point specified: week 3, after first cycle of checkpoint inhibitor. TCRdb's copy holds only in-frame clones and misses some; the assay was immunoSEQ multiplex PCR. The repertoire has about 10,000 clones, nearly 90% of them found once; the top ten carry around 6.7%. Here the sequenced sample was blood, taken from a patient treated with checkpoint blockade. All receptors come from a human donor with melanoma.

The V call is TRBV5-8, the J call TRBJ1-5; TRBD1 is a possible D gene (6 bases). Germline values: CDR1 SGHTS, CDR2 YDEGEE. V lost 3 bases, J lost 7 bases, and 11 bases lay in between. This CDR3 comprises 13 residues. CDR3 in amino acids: CASSYEGGQPQHF. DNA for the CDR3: TGTGCCAGCAGCTACGAAGGGGGGCAGCCCCAGCATTTT.

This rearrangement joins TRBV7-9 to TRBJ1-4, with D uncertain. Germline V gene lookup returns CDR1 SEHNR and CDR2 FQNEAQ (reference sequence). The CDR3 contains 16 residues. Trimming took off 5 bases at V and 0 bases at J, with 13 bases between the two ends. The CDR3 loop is CASSAAFVATNEKLFF. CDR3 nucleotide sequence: TGTGCCAGCAGCGCCGCCTTTGTTGCAACTAATGAAAAACTGTTTTTT.

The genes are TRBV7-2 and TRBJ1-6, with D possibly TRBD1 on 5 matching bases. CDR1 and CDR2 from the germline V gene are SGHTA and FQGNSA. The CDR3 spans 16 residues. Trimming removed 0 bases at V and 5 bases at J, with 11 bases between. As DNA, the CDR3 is TGTGCCAGCAGCTTAGCGGCGGGACGTGATAATTCACCCCTCCACTTT. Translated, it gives CASSLAAGRDNSPLHF.

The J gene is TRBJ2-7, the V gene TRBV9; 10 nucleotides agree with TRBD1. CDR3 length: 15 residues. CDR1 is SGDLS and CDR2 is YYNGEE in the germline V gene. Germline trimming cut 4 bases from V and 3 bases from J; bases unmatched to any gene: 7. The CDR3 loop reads CASSLRQGANYEQYF. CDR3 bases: TGTGCCAGCAGCTTGCGACAGGGGGCCAACTACGAGCAGTACTTC.

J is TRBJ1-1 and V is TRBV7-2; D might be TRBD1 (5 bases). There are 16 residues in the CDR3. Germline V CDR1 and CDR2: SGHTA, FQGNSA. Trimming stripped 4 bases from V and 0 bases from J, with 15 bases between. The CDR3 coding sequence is TGTGCCAGCAGCTCGCCACCGACAGTTATGAACACTGAAGCTTTCTTT. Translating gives CASSSPPTVMNTEAFF.

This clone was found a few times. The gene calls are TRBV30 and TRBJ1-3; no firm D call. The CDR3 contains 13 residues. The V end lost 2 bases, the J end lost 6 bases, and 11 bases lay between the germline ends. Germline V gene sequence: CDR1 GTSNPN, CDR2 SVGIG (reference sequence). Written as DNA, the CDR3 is TGTGCCTGGAGTCGGAACAGTATAAACACCATATATTTT. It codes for CAWSRNSINTIYF.

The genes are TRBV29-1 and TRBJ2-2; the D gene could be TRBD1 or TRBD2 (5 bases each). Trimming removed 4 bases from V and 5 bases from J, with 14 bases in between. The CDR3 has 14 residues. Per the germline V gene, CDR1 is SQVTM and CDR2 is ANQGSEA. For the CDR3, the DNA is TGCAGCGTTGTGAGGGGAAAGGGGACCGGGGAGCTGTTTTTT. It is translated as CSVVRGKGTGELFF.

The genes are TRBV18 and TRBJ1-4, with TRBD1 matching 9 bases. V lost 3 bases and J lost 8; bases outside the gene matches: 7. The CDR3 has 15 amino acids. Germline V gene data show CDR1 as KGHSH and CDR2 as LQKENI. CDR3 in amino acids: CASSPPTGGEEKLFF. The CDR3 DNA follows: TGTGCCAGCTCACCCCCGACAGGGGGGGAAGAAAAACTGTTTTTT.

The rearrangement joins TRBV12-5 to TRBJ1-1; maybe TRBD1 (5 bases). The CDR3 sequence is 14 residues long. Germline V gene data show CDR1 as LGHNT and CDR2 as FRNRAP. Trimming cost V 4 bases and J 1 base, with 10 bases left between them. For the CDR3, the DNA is TGTGCTAGTGGTTGGGACGGGGGGAACACTGAAGCTTTCTTT. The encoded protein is CASGWDGGNTEAFF.

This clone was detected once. The CDR3 nucleotides read TGTGCCAGCAGCTTATGGGCAGTGGGGGATGAAAAACTGTTTTTT. This encodes CASSLWAVGDEKLFF. The chain recombines TRBV7-9 with TRBJ1-4; maybe TRBD1 (5 bases). CDR3 length equals 15 residues. The germline gives CDR1 SEHNR, CDR2 FQNEAQ (reference sequence). V was cut by 2 bases and J by 6 bases, with 13 bases left in between.

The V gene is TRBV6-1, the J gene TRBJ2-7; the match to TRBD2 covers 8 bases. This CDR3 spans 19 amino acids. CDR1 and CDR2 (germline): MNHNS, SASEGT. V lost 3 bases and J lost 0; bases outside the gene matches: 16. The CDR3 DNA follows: TGTGCCAGCAGTGACCCTTCCTGGGTAGCGGGGACGAGCTCCTACGAGCAGTACTTC. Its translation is CASSDPSWVAGTSSYEQYF.

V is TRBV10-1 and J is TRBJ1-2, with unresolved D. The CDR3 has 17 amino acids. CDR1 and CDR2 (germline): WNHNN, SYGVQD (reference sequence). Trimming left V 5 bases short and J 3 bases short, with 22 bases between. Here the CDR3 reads CASSTPLREDLDYGYTF. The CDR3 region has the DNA TGCGCCAGCAGTACCCCGTTGAGGGAAGATCTGGACTATGGCTACACCTTC.

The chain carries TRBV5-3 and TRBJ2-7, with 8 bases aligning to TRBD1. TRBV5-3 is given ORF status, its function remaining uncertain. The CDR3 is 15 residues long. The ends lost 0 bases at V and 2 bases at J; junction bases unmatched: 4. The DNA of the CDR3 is TGTGCCAGAAGCTTGGACAGGGGGTGCGCCTACGAGCAGTACTTC. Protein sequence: CARSLDRGCAYEQYF.

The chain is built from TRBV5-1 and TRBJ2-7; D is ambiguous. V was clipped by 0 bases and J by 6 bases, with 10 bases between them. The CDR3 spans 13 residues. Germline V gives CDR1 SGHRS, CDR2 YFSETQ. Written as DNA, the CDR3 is TGCGCCAGCAGCTTGGGACTGTCGTCCGAGCAGTACTTC. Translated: CASSLGLSSEQYF.

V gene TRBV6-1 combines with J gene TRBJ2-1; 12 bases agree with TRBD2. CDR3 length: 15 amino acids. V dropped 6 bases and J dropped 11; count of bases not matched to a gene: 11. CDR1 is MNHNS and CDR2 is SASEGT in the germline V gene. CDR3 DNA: TGTGCCAGCAGCCTCCTAGCGGGGGGGCCAAAGAAGCAGTTCTTC. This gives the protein CASSLLAGGPKKQFF.

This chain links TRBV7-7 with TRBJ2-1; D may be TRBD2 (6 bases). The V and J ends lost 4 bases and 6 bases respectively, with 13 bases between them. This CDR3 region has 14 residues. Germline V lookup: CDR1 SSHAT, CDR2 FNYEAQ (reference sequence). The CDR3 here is CASSSSGLGNEQFF. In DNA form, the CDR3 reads TGTGCCAGCAGCTCATCGGGACTCGGCAATGAGCAGTTCTTC.

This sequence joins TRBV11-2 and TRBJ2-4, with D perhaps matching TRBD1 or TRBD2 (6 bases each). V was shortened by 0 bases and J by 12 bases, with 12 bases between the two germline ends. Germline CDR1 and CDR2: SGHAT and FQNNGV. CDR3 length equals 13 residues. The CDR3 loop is CASSLDRGGAQYF. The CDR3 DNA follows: TGTGCCAGCAGCTTAGACAGGGGCGGGGCTCAGTACTTC.

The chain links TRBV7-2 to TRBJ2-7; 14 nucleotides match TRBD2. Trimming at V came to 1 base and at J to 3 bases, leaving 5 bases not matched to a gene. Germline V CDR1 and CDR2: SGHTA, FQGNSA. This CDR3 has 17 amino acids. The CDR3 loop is CASSLVGLAGGFYEQYF. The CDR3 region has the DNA TGTGCCAGCAGCTTAGTCGGACTAGCGGGGGGCTTCTACGAGCAGTACTTC.